Listed here are 27 T cell receptor beta chains from one sample, sequenced in a study of blood T cells in healthy people across ages. The second PCR ran roughly 6 to 11 cycles with a sample-barcoded 5' primer and J-beta primers. TCRdb re-called the 5' RACE reads through MiXCR, storing one row per CDR3 protein. Among about a million distinct CDR3 sequences listed, more than 30% were seen once. The sequencing sample was made of blood. Every receptor here comes from a man between 18 and 29 years old in good health.

This chain links TRBV27 with TRBJ2-1, with 7 bases lining up with TRBD2. This CDR3 has 14 residues. V dropped 6 bases and J dropped 4; count of bases not matched to a gene: 6. CDR1 is MNHEY and CDR2 is SMNVEV in the germline V gene (reference sequence). CDR3 residues: CASSQTSIYNEQFF. CDR3 DNA sequence: TGTGCCAGCAGCCAGACTAGCATATACAATGAGCAGTTCTTC.

This sequence joins TRBV4-3 and TRBJ1-5; tentative D call: TRBD1 (5 bases). CDR3 size: 15 residues. Per germline, CDR1 LGHNA and CDR2 YSLEER. Trimming pared 4 bases from V and 3 bases from J, leaving 13 bases between. CDR3 nucleotide sequence: TGCGCCAGCAGCCCCGCTAAAGGGGACAATCAGCCCCAGCATTTT. Translation gives CASSPAKGDNQPQHF.

The chain couples TRBV7-9 to TRBJ2-3; D is unclear. Trimming cost V 5 bases and J 5 bases, with 14 bases left between them. Germline CDR1 and CDR2: SEHNR and FQNEAQ (reference sequence). The length of the CDR3 is 14 residues. CDR3 sequence (DNA): TGTGCCAGCAGCCACTTTACCCTGGTAGATACGCAGTATTTT. Protein: CASSHFTLVDTQYF.

CDR3 loop: CAALGTSGYNEQFF. CDR3 DNA: TGTGCCGCCTTAGGGACTAGCGGATACAATGAGCAGTTCTTC. The chain employs TRBV6-1 and TRBJ2-1; 11 bases are a match to TRBD2. CDR1 and CDR2 from the germline V gene are MNHNS and SASEGT. The J segment lost 4 bases and the V segment lost 11 bases, leaving 7 bases of the junction unmatched. The CDR3 consists of 14 residues.

Turning to this clonotype: A much bigger clone sits one base away, suggesting this may be a read error. V is TRBV6-6 and J is TRBJ1-5; 8 positions agree with TRBD1. Germline assignment: CDR1 MNHNY and CDR2 SVGAGI (reference sequence). The CDR3 runs to 14 residues. CDR3 DNA sequence: TGTGTCAGCAGTACAGGGGGGGGCAATCAGCCCCAGCATTTT. This sequence encodes CVSSTGGGNQPQHF.

The CDR3 here is CSARDQLRSTTDTQYF. The CDR3, as DNA: TGCAGTGCTAGAGATCAACTACGGAGTACCACAGATACGCAGTATTTT. The chain joins TRBV20-1 to TRBJ2-3, with unresolved D. The germline gives CDR1 DFQATT, CDR2 SNEGSKA (reference sequence). Deletions cut 0 bases from V and 2 bases from J, with 15 bases between. The CDR3 spans 16 residues.

Concerning this clonotype itself: The junction shows a germline mismatch at one end, possibly a read error. The chain is built from TRBV4-3 and TRBJ1-4; D is unresolved. CDR1 LGHNA and CDR2 YSLEER come from the germline V gene. The CDR3 contains 16 residues. In nucleotides, the CDR3 is TGCGCCAGCGGCCAAGATACGGACGGAAGGAATGAAAAACTGTTTTTT. It codes for CASGQDTDGRNEKLFF.

This clonotype was observed many times. This chain connects TRBV20-1 to TRBJ1-2; perhaps TRBD1 as D (6 bases). This CDR3 contains 11 residues. With 8 bases removed from V and 6 bases from J, the gap between germline ends came to 13 bases. Per germline, CDR1 DFQATT and CDR2 SNEGSKA (reference sequence). CDR3: CSTGGYDGYTF. CDR3 sequence (DNA): TGCAGTACTGGGGGCTACGATGGCTACACCTTC.

V is TRBV20-1 and J is TRBJ1-4, with unresolved D. The germline CDR1 and CDR2 sequences are DFQATT and SNEGSKA (reference sequence). The V gene lost 6 bases and the J gene lost 5 bases, with 19 bases spanning the gap. This CDR3 comprises 15 residues. Here the CDR3 reads CSARTRTVWNEKLFF. The CDR3 DNA reads TGCAGTGCCCGGACTCGGACGGTATGGAATGAAAAACTGTTTTTT.

This clonotype has only a few counts. This chain uses TRBV12-5 with TRBJ2-5; D unclear. This CDR3 region has 13 residues. The germline V gene has CDR1 LGHNT and CDR2 FRNRAP. Trimming shortened V by 4 bases and J by 5 bases, and 11 bases separated the two germline ends. The CDR3 sequence is CASGSRPEETQYF. CDR3 bases: TGTGCTAGTGGTTCAAGACCGGAGGAGACCCAGTACTTC.

This clonotype came up a few times. This chain links TRBV12-3 or TRBV12-4 with TRBJ1-1; TRBD1 might be the D (5 bases). V gave up 10 bases and J gave up 5 bases, with 14 bases separating them. The CDR3 has 12 amino acids. This CDR3 is CANKGRRTEAFF. For the CDR3, the DNA is TGTGCCAACAAGGGGAGGCGGACTGAAGCTTTCTTT.

The chain combines TRBV20-1 with TRBJ2-3, with 7 bases that match TRBD2. Germline lookup yields CDR1 DFQATT and CDR2 SNEGSKA (reference sequence). This CDR3 contains 15 residues. Losses at the gene ends were 2 bases for V and 0 bases for J; bases not matched to a gene: 5. The chain's CDR3 is CSARSPGGSTDTQYF. CDR3 in DNA: TGCAGTGCTAGAAGCCCCGGGGGGAGCACAGATACGCAGTATTTT.

Comment on this clonotype: Given a much more abundant clone one base away, this may be a read error. The chain recombines TRBV12-3 or TRBV12-4 with TRBJ1-1; a weak D match, TRBD1 (5 bases). V shed 7 bases and J shed 1 base, with 10 bases lying between them. The CDR3 extends over 13 amino acids. CDR3 bases: TGTGCCAGCATCCCGGGGGGGAACACTGAAGCTTTCTTT. Its protein is CASIPGGNTEAFF.

The chain uses TRBV18 and TRBJ1-6, with D possibly matching TRBD1 (5 bases). Germline V gene data show CDR1 as KGHSH and CDR2 as LQKENI. This CDR3 spans 14 amino acids. Trimming took 3 bases from V and 7 from J, leaving 10 bases between them. CDR3 sequence reads: CASSPRGENSPLHF. The CDR3 DNA follows: TGTGCCAGCTCACCGAGAGGGGAGAATTCACCCCTCCACTTT.

This sequence joins TRBV30 and TRBJ2-1; perhaps D is TRBD1 or TRBD2 (6 bases each). Trimming stripped 2 bases from V and 8 bases from J, with 10 bases between. The germline CDR1 and CDR2 sequences are GTSNPN and SVGIG (reference sequence). The CDR3 has 12 residues. The CDR3 reads CAWSKGGDEQFF. The CDR3 DNA sequence: TGTGCCTGGAGTAAGGGGGGCGATGAGCAGTTCTTC.

The genes are TRBV7-2 and TRBJ2-2; D remains unclear. Trimming cost V 2 bases and J 2 bases, with 9 bases left between them. From germline, CDR1 is SGHTA and CDR2 FQGNSA. This CDR3 region has 15 residues. CDR3 coding DNA: TGTGCCAGCAGCTTATGGGCAGACAACACCGGGGAGCTGTTTTTT. Translating gives CASSLWADNTGELFF.

J is TRBJ2-3 and V is TRBV12-3 or TRBV12-4, with 16 nucleotides matching TRBD2. The CDR3 is 16 residues long. Trimming at V came to 5 bases and at J to 5 bases, leaving 4 bases not matched to a gene. The CDR3: CASSKGLAGGEDTQYF. The CDR3 DNA reads TGTGCCAGCAGTAAGGGACTAGCGGGGGGGGAAGATACGCAGTATTTT.

This clonotype showed up just a few times. The chain combines TRBV25-1 with TRBJ1-2; D might be TRBD1 (5 bases). V was shortened by 5 bases and J by 1 base, with 17 bases between the two germline ends. Germline V lookup: CDR1 MGHDK, CDR2 SYGVNS. This CDR3 region has 16 residues. In nucleotides, the CDR3 is TGTGCCAGCAGTTCCTCCGGGGCCATAAGTAACTATGGCTACACCTTC. Residues: CASSSSGAISNYGYTF.

The chain links TRBV2 to TRBJ2-3, with D perhaps being TRBD1 or TRBD2 (6 bases each). CDR3 size: 16 residues. The V end lost 8 bases, the J end lost 4 bases, and 22 bases lay between the germline ends. Germline assignment: CDR1 SNHLY and CDR2 FYNNEI. CDR3 region: CASQSTGGSLADTQYF. Here the CDR3 DNA reads TGTGCCAGCCAGTCGACAGGAGGGTCCCTCGCAGATACGCAGTATTTT.

The chain recombines TRBV11-2 with TRBJ2-1; a possible D gene is TRBD2 (5 bases). The DNA end favors TRBJ2-7, so the J call may be wrong. This CDR3 has 14 amino acids. Germline lookup yields CDR1 SGHAT and CDR2 FQNNGV. CDR3 sequence reads: CASSARTGYNEQYF. CDR3 DNA sequence: TGTGCCAGCAGCGCTAGGACTGGATACAATGAGCAGTACTTC.

The J gene is TRBJ1-2, the V gene TRBV7-2, with D possibly matching TRBD1 (5 bases). V lost 1 base to trimming and J lost 6 bases, with 18 bases between them. The germline CDR1 and CDR2 sequences are SGHTA and FQGNSA. The CDR3 contains 16 residues. The chain's CDR3 is CASSLVGPREGHGYTF. The DNA of the CDR3 is TGTGCCAGCAGCTTAGTGGGTCCGCGGGAGGGACATGGCTACACCTTC.

In this sample, this clonotype turned up a few times. The chain employs TRBV7-3 and TRBJ1-1; TRBD1 is a possible D gene (6 bases). Germline V gene data show CDR1 as SGHTA and CDR2 as FQGTGA. CDR3 size: 17 residues. V was trimmed by 2 bases and J by 3 bases, leaving 19 bases between them. The CDR3 coding sequence is TGTGCCAGCAGCTTATTAGGTCAGGGGATTCTGGACACTGAAGCTTTCTTT. Its protein product is CASSLLGQGILDTEAFF. The variable domain in full, with the rest retrieved from reference TRBV7-3 and TRBJ1-1, is GAGVSQTPSNKVTEKGKYVELRCDPISGHTALYWYRQSLGQGPEFLIYFQGTGAADDSGLPNDRFFAVRPEGSVSTLKIQRTERGDSAVYLCASSLLGQGILDTEAFFGQGTRLTVV.

The chain combines TRBV20-1 with TRBJ2-5; D is possibly TRBD1 or TRBD2 (6 bases each). This CDR3 region has 17 residues. Deletions cut 1 base from V and 4 bases from J, with 22 bases between. CDR1 DFQATT and CDR2 SNEGSKA come from the germline V gene (reference sequence). The CDR3 bases are TGCAGTGCTAGAGTTTACGGCGGGACATCGCGCCGAGAGACCCAGTACTTC. Amino acid sequence: CSARVYGGTSRRETQYF.

The rearrangement uses TRBV9 and TRBJ2-1; 13 bases are a match to TRBD2. The V gene's germline CDR1 is SGDLS and CDR2 YYNGEE. The CDR3 covers 16 residues. V lost 4 bases and J lost 5; bases outside the gene matches: 6. The CDR3 DNA follows: TGTGCCAGCAGCCCGGGGACTAGCGGGGCAGACAATGAGCAGTTCTTC. Encoded protein: CASSPGTSGADNEQFF.

The chain is built from TRBV4-2 and TRBJ2-3; possibly TRBD1 for D (5 bases). This CDR3 is 16 amino acids long. Trimming left V 0 bases short and J 2 bases short, with 12 bases between. The germline V gene encodes CDR1 LGHNA and CDR2 YNFKEQ. The CDR3 DNA reads TGTGCCAGCAGCCAAGATGGGGCGGCTAACACAGATACGCAGTATTTT. As protein: CASSQDGAANTDTQYF.

This clonotype has just a few counts. The genes are TRBV28 and TRBJ2-1; D is uncertain. With 6 bases removed from V and 5 bases from J, the gap between germline ends came to 17 bases. The CDR3 is made up of 15 amino acids. Germline V CDR1 and CDR2: MDHEN, SYDVKM. The CDR3 protein is CASRPLMGTDNEQFF. DNA of the CDR3: TGTGCCAGCAGACCCCTCATGGGTACAGACAATGAGCAGTTCTTC.

The sample holds a few counts of this clonotype. This chain connects TRBV9 to TRBJ2-1; D gene ambiguous. The germline V gene encodes CDR1 SGDLS and CDR2 YYNGEE. The CDR3 length is 14 residues. Trimming removed 0 bases at V and 6 bases at J, with 10 bases between. CDR3: CASSVERGINEQFF. In DNA form, the CDR3 reads TGTGCCAGCAGCGTAGAAAGAGGCATCAATGAGCAGTTCTTC. The full variable domain, completed using reference TRBV9 and TRBJ2-1, is DSGVTQTPKHLITATGQRVTLRCSPRSGDLSVYWYQQSLDQGLQFLIQYYNGEERAKGNILERFSAQQFPDLHSELNLSSLELGDSALYFCASSVERGINEQFFGPGTRLTVL.